These T cell receptor beta chains were read from a single sample in a study of T cell repertoires in cytomegalovirus infection. TCRdb fed the reads into MiXCR, producing one record per CDR3 protein. The repertoire holds around 330,000 distinct CDR3 sequences, 15% to 20% seen once, with around 12% in the top ten. Sequenced input: PBMCs. These receptors all stem from a human donor in good health (CMV status not recorded). Some clones in this sample may be carry-over from other donors' samples. The CDR3 runs from the conserved cysteine through the conserved F or W. The D gene is left open where the match is weak. Only part of the rows carry a size: once, few, many, or a class if the clone is expanded.

clone_size d_call j_call v_call cdr3_nt cdr3_aa
many . TRBJ2-3 TRBV11-2 TGTGCCAGCAGCGCCACCTTAACAGGGGCGGGGGATACGCAGTATTTT CASSATLTGAGDTQYF
. . TRBJ1-5 TRBV2 TGTGCCAGCAGCTTCAACGAGGTCAATCAGCCCCAGCATTTT CASSFNEVNQPQHF
many . TRBJ2-5 TRBV7-2 TGTGCCAGCAGCTTAAACCCCCCTTACGATAAAGAGACCCAGTACTTC CASSLNPPYDKETQYF
many . TRBJ1-5 TRBV7-8 TGTGCCAGCAGCTTAGCATCGGGGCGGGGTCTGAGCAATCAGCCCCAGCATTTT CASSLASGRGLSNQPQHF
. TRBD1 TRBJ1-2 TRBV4-1 TGCGCCAGCAGCGTGTCCGTCCGGACAGGGCCTTATGGCTACACCTTC CASSVSVRTGPYGYTF
many TRBD1 TRBJ1-6 TRBV28 TGTGCCAGCAGCGGGGCCGGGACAGGGGATTCACCCCTCCACTTT CASSGAGTGDSPLHF
many . TRBJ1-4 TRBV7-9 TGTGCCAGCAGCTCCCAATTGGATGAAAAACTGTTTTTT CASSSQLDEKLFF
many . TRBJ1-1 TRBV5-1 TGCGCCAGCAGCATTCTCCCGGGACTCTCGAACACTGAAGCTTTCTTT CASSILPGLSNTEAFF
. TRBD2 TRBJ2-3 TRBV2 TGTGCCAGCAGTGTCTTGGGACTAGGCGCAGATACGCAGTATTTT CASSVLGLGADTQYF
many TRBD2 TRBJ2-3 TRBV12-3/TRBV12-4 TGTGCCAGCAGTTCCCCCCCGGGACTAGCGGGGTCAGATACGCAGTATTTT CASSSPPGLAGSDTQYF
. . TRBJ2-7 TRBV20-1 TGCAGTGCCAGCCGCCCGGGCTCCTACGAGCAGTACTTC CSASRPGSYEQYF
. . TRBJ2-5 TRBV6-5 TGTGCCACTTCTGCGGGGACCCAGTACTTC CATSAGTQYF
. . TRBJ1-1 TRBV29-1 TGCAGCGCCACCGTCCTGACCATGAACACTGAAGCTTTCTTT CSATVLTMNTEAFF
. TRBD2 TRBJ2-7 TRBV20-1 TGCAGTGCTAGTCTTCTCAGCGGGGGGGGTTACGAGCAGTACTTC CSASLLSGGGYEQYF
many . TRBJ2-2 TRBV7-2 TGTGCCAGCAGCCCGAGAAGTCGGTACACCGGGGAGCTGTTTTTT CASSPRSRYTGELFF
many . TRBJ2-5 TRBV12-3/TRBV12-4 TGTGCCAGCAGTCTCCGACAGGCCCAAGAGACCCAGTACTTC CASSLRQAQETQYF
few TRBD1 TRBJ2-7 TRBV20-1 TGCAGTCCCGATGACAGGGAACCTGGCGAGCAGTACTTC CSPDDREPGEQYF
many . TRBJ2-5 TRBV7-8 TGTGCCAGCACTGGGGGAGTGGGGGAGACCCAGTACTTC CASTGGVGETQYF
few TRBD1 TRBJ1-2 TRBV6-6 TGTGCCAGCAGTTACCAGACAGGGGATGGCTACACCTTC CASSYQTGDGYTF
many . TRBJ2-7 TRBV6-2/TRBV6-3 TGTGCCAGCAGTCTTCATCACACGAGCTCCTACGAGCAGTACTTC CASSLHHTSSYEQYF
few . TRBJ2-5 TRBV6-5 TGTGCCAGCACCGACCCCCAAGAGACCCAGTACTTC CASTDPQETQYF
. TRBD2 TRBJ2-1 TRBV4-3 TGCGCCAGCAGCCAAGATTGGACGGGGGGGAACAATGAGCAGTTCTTC CASSQDWTGGNNEQFF